These T cell receptor beta chains were read from a single sample in a study of CD8 T cells in ankylosing spondylitis. One entry per CDR3 protein, called by TCRdb with MiXCR from the 5' RACE reads. The repertoire holds around 480,000 distinct CDR3 sequences, with approximately 17% as singletons. Sequenced material: blood, either unsorted or a sorted T cell fraction (not recorded which). The receptor set was obtained from a male donor with ankylosing spondylitis. CDR3s include the opening cysteine and the closing phenylalanine or tryptophan. A D gene is named only where the DNA matches it firmly. Size values are once, few and many counts, or a class for expanded clones, and some rows have none.

clone size,D gene,V gene,J gene,CDR3 protein,CDR3 DNA
few,TRBD1,TRBV28,TRBJ2-2,CASSTRTGITGELFF,TGTGCCAGCAGCACACGGACAGGGATCACCGGGGAGCTGTTTTTT
many,TRBD1,TRBV10-3,TRBJ1-1,CAIRADRDGTEAFF,TGTGCCATCAGGGCGGACAGGGACGGCACTGAAGCTTTCTTT
.,.,TRBV6-1,TRBJ2-5,CASSVSRTAQETQYF,TGTGCCAGCAGTGTCTCTCGGACAGCCCAAGAGACCCAGTACTTC
many,TRBD2,TRBV3-1,TRBJ2-5,CASSQDAGTSVLDDQYF,TGTGCCAGCAGCCAAGACGCCGGGACTAGCGTTCTAGATGACCAGTACTTC
.,TRBD2,TRBV6-5,TRBJ2-3,CASSYRPSGGKDTQYF,TGTGCCAGCAGTTACCGTCCGTCGGGGGGGAAGGATACGCAGTATTTT
few,TRBD1,TRBV28,TRBJ2-3,CASRSDRGGSTDTQYF,TGTGCCAGCAGGTCAGACAGGGGTGGTAGCACAGATACGCAGTATTTT
.,.,TRBV9,TRBJ2-5,CASSLSPRRAETQYF,TGTGCCAGCAGCCTTAGCCCCCGACGGGCGGAGACCCAGTACTTC
few,TRBD1,TRBV18,TRBJ2-1,CASSPKGARNNEQFF,TGTGCCAGCTCACCGAAGGGGGCGAGGAACAATGAGCAGTTCTTC
.,TRBD2,TRBV29-1,TRBJ2-1,CSALGLAGGASYNEQFF,TGCAGCGCCTTGGGGCTAGCGGGGGGTGCCTCCTACAATGAGCAGTTCTTC
many,TRBD2,TRBV20-1,TRBJ2-2,CSARSSGTNTGELFF,TGCAGTGCTAGGTCTAGCGGAACGAACACCGGGGAGCTGTTTTTT
few,.,TRBV5-1,TRBJ2-1,CASSWGVNEQFF,TGCGCCAGCAGCTGGGGAGTCAATGAGCAGTTCTTC
many,.,TRBV6-5,TRBJ1-2,CASSYLSPQGGGYGYTF,TGTGCCAGCAGTTACCTCTCCCCCCAGGGAGGGGGCTATGGCTACACCTTC
many,.,TRBV12-3/TRBV12-4,TRBJ1-2,CASSPWTSQYGYTF,TGTGCCAGCAGTCCTTGGACAAGCCAATATGGCTACACCTTC
few,TRBD2,TRBV12-5,TRBJ2-3,CATLLAGWADTQYF,TGTGCTACCCTGTTAGCGGGGTGGGCGGATACGCAGTATTTT
few,.,TRBV12-3/TRBV12-4,TRBJ2-3,CASRGHRATDTQYF,TGTGCCAGCAGAGGTCACAGAGCCACAGATACGCAGTATTTT
few,.,TRBV20-1,TRBJ2-2,CSAREARNTGELFF,TGCAGTGCTAGAGAGGCGAGGAACACCGGGGAGCTGTTTTTT
.,.,TRBV5-6,TRBJ2-2,CASSLGEVKDTGELFF,TGTGCCAGCAGCTTGGGGGAGGTAAAGGACACCGGGGAGCTGTTTTTT
.,TRBD2,TRBV18,TRBJ2-2,CASSLGGRQTNTGELFF,TGTGCCAGCTCACTGGGCGGGAGACAGACGAACACCGGGGAGCTGTTTTTT
few,.,TRBV6-1,TRBJ1-5,CASSRTARQPQHF,TGTGCCAGCAGCCGGACAGCGCGTCAGCCCCAGCATTTT
.,.,TRBV20-1,TRBJ1-5,CSAQRTANGGSNQPQHF,TGCAGTGCCCAGAGGACGGCGAATGGGGGTAGCAATCAGCCCCAGCATTTT
few,TRBD2,TRBV20-1,TRBJ2-2,CSARDPSGRAPGELFF,TGCAGTGCTAGAGACCCTAGCGGGAGGGCCCCCGGGGAGCTGTTTTTT
.,TRBD2,TRBV28,TRBJ2-3,CASSPSSGRELDTQYF,TGTGCCAGCAGCCCGAGCTCGGGGCGGGAGCTTGATACGCAGTATTTT
.,.,TRBV7-9,TRBJ2-3,CASSLASPVSGTDTQYF,TGTGCCAGCAGCTTAGCGAGTCCAGTCAGTGGCACAGATACGCAGTATTTT
.,.,TRBV20-1,TRBJ2-2,CSAYQGHAAGELFF,TGCAGTGCATACCAAGGACACGCGGCCGGGGAGCTGTTTTTT
few,TRBD1,TRBV6-2/TRBV6-3,TRBJ2-1,CASSYHRGQGSVSSYNEQFF,TGTGCCAGCAGCTATCACCGGGGACAGGGAAGCGTCAGCTCCTACAATGAGCAGTTCTTC
few,.,TRBV4-1,TRBJ1-5,CASSQPGASQPQHF,TGCGCCAGCAGCCAACCGGGCGCATCGCAGCCCCAGCATTTT
.,.,TRBV4-2,TRBJ1-1,CASSQVGGHGNTEAFF,TGTGCCAGCAGCCAGGTCGGGGGGCACGGGAACACTGAAGCTTTCTTT
few,.,TRBV7-8,TRBJ2-6,CASSLDSRGSGANVLTF,TGTGCCAGCAGCTTAGACAGCAGAGGCTCTGGGGCCAACGTCCTGACTTTC
.,.,TRBV6-5,TRBJ2-1,CASSYSVGMGSYNEQFF,TGTGCCAGCAGTTACTCGGTCGGGATGGGCTCCTACAATGAGCAGTTCTTC
few,.,TRBV5-1,TRBJ1-5,CASSPLPDQPQHF,TGCGCCAGCAGCCCCCTCCCGGATCAGCCCCAGCATTTT
few,TRBD2,TRBV3-1,TRBJ2-7,CASSQDLSSGGAEQYF,TGTGCCAGCAGCCAAGATCTTTCTAGCGGGGGTGCCGAGCAGTACTTC
few,TRBD2,TRBV20-1,TRBJ2-1,CSARAERGVYNEQFF,TGCAGTGCTAGAGCTGAGCGGGGGGTTTACAATGAGCAGTTCTTC
.,TRBD2,TRBV5-1,TRBJ2-1,CASSETSGGAWRNEQFF,TGCGCCAGCAGCGAGACTAGCGGGGGGGCCTGGAGGAATGAGCAGTTCTTC
few,.,TRBV18,TRBJ2-5,CASSPTETQYF,TGTGCCAGCTCACCAACGGAGACCCAGTACTTC
few,TRBD1,TRBV6-5,TRBJ1-3,CASSYSGQGTGNTIYF,TGTGCCAGCAGTTACTCGGGACAGGGGACTGGAAACACCATATATTTT
few,TRBD1,TRBV11-2,TRBJ1-1,CASSLGQRIAEAFF,TGTGCCAGCAGCTTGGGACAGAGAATAGCTGAAGCTTTCTTT
few,TRBD1,TRBV12-3/TRBV12-4,TRBJ2-1,CAFSFALGTGVTNEQFF,TGTGCCTTCAGTTTCGCGCTCGGGACAGGGGTCACGAATGAGCAGTTCTTC
few,.,TRBV5-4,TRBJ2-1,CASSLDGGSTYNEQFF,TGTGCCAGCAGCTTGGATGGGGGTAGCACCTACAATGAGCAGTTCTTC
many,.,TRBV28,TRBJ1-1,CASSSPGSLNTEAFF,TGTGCCAGCAGTTCTCCGGGGAGCTTGAACACTGAAGCTTTCTTT
.,TRBD1,TRBV24-1,TRBJ2-1,CATSEGTGTYNEQFF,TGTGCCACCAGTGAAGGGACAGGGACGTACAATGAGCAGTTCTTC
.,.,TRBV18,TRBJ2-1,CASSPFSGPDYNEQFF,TGTGCCAGCTCACCATTTTCCGGACCAGACTACAATGAGCAGTTCTTC
few,.,TRBV7-2,TRBJ1-2,CASSTVDGGNYGYTF,TGTGCCAGCAGCACAGTGGACGGAGGAAACTATGGCTACACCTTC
.,.,TRBV29-1,TRBJ1-5,CSVAPGPQPQHF,TGCAGCGTTGCCCCGGGGCCTCAGCCCCAGCATTTT
few,.,TRBV21-1,TRBJ2-7,CASSNCYEQYF,TGTGCCAGCAGCAACTGCTACGAGCAGTACTTC
many,.,TRBV29-1,TRBJ1-1,CSVQRTEAFF,TGCAGCGTCCAGAGGACTGAAGCTTTCTTT
many,.,TRBV20-1,TRBJ2-7,CSARAGGRGGRYEQYF,TGCAGTGCTAGAGCTGGTGGGAGGGGGGGCCGCTACGAGCAGTACTTC
few,.,TRBV12-3/TRBV12-4,TRBJ2-7,CASSSAGQQYF,TGTGCCAGCAGTTCCGCGGGACAGCAGTACTTC
.,.,TRBV7-2,TRBJ2-3,CASSLATSTDTQYF,TGTGCCAGCAGCCTAGCGACTAGCACAGATACGCAGTATTTT
few,.,TRBV6-1,TRBJ1-1,CASNNRASNTEAFF,TGTGCCAGCAATAACAGAGCATCGAACACTGAAGCTTTCTTT
once,.,TRBV20-1,TRBJ1-1,CSAMWTVGNTEAFF,TGCAGTGCTATGTGGACAGTGGGGAACACTGAAGCTTTCTTT
.,.,TRBV6-6,TRBJ2-1,CASSYSEKQFF,TGTGCCAGCAGTTACTCGGAGAAGCAGTTCTTC
.,TRBD1,TRBV9,TRBJ1-5,CASSADGQGIQPQHF,TGTGCCAGCAGCGCTGACGGACAGGGGATCCAGCCCCAGCATTTT
.,TRBD1,TRBV28,TRBJ1-1,CASGPGTGPYTEAFF,TGTGCCAGTGGACCCGGGACAGGGCCGTACACTGAAGCTTTCTTT
.,TRBD1,TRBV3-1,TRBJ1-2,CASTPQVGQEASGYTF,TGTGCCAGCACCCCTCAGGTGGGACAGGAGGCGAGTGGCTACACCTTC
few,TRBD2,TRBV6-1,TRBJ2-2,CASSPASGTPNTGELFF,TGTGCCAGCAGTCCAGCTAGCGGGACTCCAAACACCGGGGAGCTGTTTTTT
.,TRBD2,TRBV19,TRBJ2-1,CASSMASGTSGLRNEQFF,TGTGCCAGTAGTATGGCATCTGGGACTAGCGGATTGCGCAATGAGCAGTTCTTC
few,.,TRBV3-1,TRBJ2-1,CASSHSPRSYNEQFF,TGTGCCAGCAGCCACTCCCCACGCTCCTACAATGAGCAGTTCTTC
many,.,TRBV29-1,TRBJ2-2,CSVPGDQRANTGELFF,TGCAGCGTACCCGGTGACCAGCGGGCGAACACCGGGGAGCTGTTTTTT
.,.,TRBV6-5,TRBJ1-2,CASSYNGEAGYGYTF,TGTGCCAGCAGTTACAACGGGGAAGCAGGCTATGGCTACACCTTC
few,.,TRBV29-1,TRBJ2-7,CSVVSGGAYYEQYF,TGCAGCGTTGTGAGTGGGGGGGCCTACTACGAGCAGTACTTC